The 8 T cell receptor beta chains reported below all come from one sample, sequenced in a study of regulatory T cells in long-lasting Graves disease. According to the study, TCR beta libraries were built with iRepertoire HTBI primers and CDR3-region Arm-PCR. TCRdb recomputed calls from the multiplex PCR reads with MiXCR, one row per CDR3 protein. This table holds roughly 380,000 distinct CDR3 sequences, 16% found once. Described time point: newly diagnosed GD, antithyroid drugs for less than 3 months. PBMCs provided the RNA from which the TCR library was made. The sample was also linked to a second study, of T cells in Graves' hyperthyroidism and ophthalmopathy.

Sequencing was performed on peripheral blood mononuclear cells (PBMCs), taken at new diagnosis, from a patient treated with antithyroid drugs. The receptors derive from a man aged 35-49 years with Graves disease.

This clonotype was recorded at least ten times. V usage is TRBV9 and J usage is TRBJ2-3; D tentatively reads TRBD1 or TRBD2 (5 bases each). V was pared by 1 base and J by 6 bases, with 15 bases between. This CDR3 is built from 15 residues. Germline-derived CDR1 and CDR2 are SGDLS and YYNGEE. The CDR3 loop is CASSVRDGGLDTQYF. CDR3 bases: TGTGCCAGCAGCGTACGGGACGGAGGTTTGGATACGCAGTATTTT.

This sequence joins TRBV19 and TRBJ2-1; no definite D call. This CDR3 contains 15 residues. Germline-derived CDR1 and CDR2 are LNHDA and SQIVND (reference sequence). Between the trimmed V and J ends, which lost 4 bases and 0 bases, there was a span of 10 bases. In DNA form, the CDR3 reads TGTGCCAGTAGTACGACTTTAAGCTCCTACAATGAGCAGTTCTTC. The encoded protein is CASSTTLSSYNEQFF.

V is TRBV6-5 and J is TRBJ2-3; no reliable D call. The CDR3 extends over 15 amino acids. CDR1 is MNHEY, CDR2 SVGAGI, per germline. Trimming removed 0 bases at V and 2 bases at J, with 9 bases between. For the CDR3, the DNA is TGTGCCAGCAGTTACTCGTATCACACCACAGATACGCAGTATTTT. Translated, it gives CASSYSYHTTDTQYF.

The chain uses TRBV7-3 and TRBJ2-7; D not resolved. Trimming pared 2 bases from V and 7 bases from J, leaving 9 bases between. CDR1 and CDR2 from the germline V gene are SGHTA and FQGTGA. The CDR3 is made up of 12 amino acids. CDR3 DNA sequence: TGTGCCAGCAGCTTATTGAATGGGGAGCAGTACTTC. This sequence encodes CASSLLNGEQYF. Filled out from reference TRBV7-3 and TRBJ2-7, the complete variable domain reads GAGVSQTPSNKVTEKGKYVELRCDPISGHTALYWYRQSLGQGPEFLIYFQGTGAADDSGLPNDRFFAVRPEGSVSTLKIQRTERGDSAVYLCASSLLNGEQYFGPGTRLTVT.

This clonotype was seen a few times. The V gene is TRBV12-3 or TRBV12-4, the J gene TRBJ2-2; TRBD2 agrees at 7 bases. CDR3 length equals 15 residues. The V segment lost 5 bases and the J segment 3 bases; nucleotides outside the gene matches: 6. The CDR3 region is CASSGLGIYTGELFF. CDR3 coding DNA: TGTGCCAGCAGTGGACTAGGAATTTACACCGGGGAGCTGTTTTTT.

This clonotype appeared a few times. The chain couples TRBV4-2 to TRBJ2-7; D remains unclear. Trimming removed 0 bases at V and 1 base at J, with 10 bases between. The germline CDR1 and CDR2 sequences are LGHNA and YNFKEQ. CDR3 length equals 15 residues. CDR3 DNA: TGTGCCAGCAGCCAAGATGAGGCCAAATCCTACGAGCAGTACTTC. It encodes CASSQDEAKSYEQYF.

This clonotype appeared many times. The chain carries TRBV9 and TRBJ2-1; possible D gene TRBD2, 6 bases. Trimming cost V 0 bases and J 10 bases, with 11 bases left between them. Germline CDR1 and CDR2: SGDLS and YYNGEE. This CDR3 comprises 13 residues. The CDR3 sequence is CASSVEEGREQFF. CDR3 coding DNA: TGTGCCAGCAGCGTAGAGGAGGGACGGGAGCAGTTCTTC. Looking up the rest from reference TRBV9 and TRBJ2-1 gives the full variable domain: DSGVTQTPKHLITATGQRVTLRCSPRSGDLSVYWYQQSLDQGLQFLIQYYNGEERAKGNILERFSAQQFPDLHSELNLSSLELGDSALYFCASSVEEGREQFFGPGTRLTVL.

Ten or more counts support this clonotype. The gene calls are TRBV12-5 and TRBJ2-2; perhaps TRBD2 as D (5 bases). Germline V gene sequence: CDR1 LGHNT, CDR2 FRNRAP. The V end was cut by 6 bases, the J end by 5 bases, with 10 bases between. This CDR3 region has 13 residues. The CDR3 DNA is TGTGCTAGTGGACTAGGGCATACCGGGGAGCTGTTTTTT. Translation gives CASGLGHTGELFF.